A single sample gave rise to the 11 T cell receptor beta chains below, sequenced in a study of T-cell memory formation after mild COVID-19. TCRdb redid the calling of the 5' RACE reads with MiXCR, one entry per CDR3 protein. The sample has about 430,000 distinct CDR3 sequences; roughly 26% are singletons. The sample comprised PBMCs or a T cell subset sorted from them (not recorded which). The receptor source for this set is an adult woman who had mild COVID-19 (a few samples of this study predate the infection). Cell type and time point are not known.

The chain links TRBV19 to TRBJ2-7; unclear D gene. The length of the CDR3 is 15 residues. The germline CDR1 and CDR2 sequences are LNHDA and SQIVND (reference sequence). Deletions cut 2 bases from V and 1 base from J, with 12 bases between. CDR3 nucleotides: TGTGCCAGTAGTATATCACCAAAAGGTTCCTACGAGCAGTACTTC. It is translated as CASSISPKGSYEQYF.

The rearrangement joins TRBV2 to TRBJ2-5, with D perhaps matching TRBD2 (6 bases). Germline assignment: CDR1 SNHLY and CDR2 FYNNEI. The V end lost 3 bases, the J end lost 5 bases, and 16 bases lay between the germline ends. The CDR3 sequence is 15 residues long. Here the CDR3 DNA reads TGTGCCAGCAGTGACTTGGAAGGGGAGGCGGAGACCCAGTACTTC. Protein sequence: CASSDLEGEAETQYF.

This clonotype was counted ten times or more. This chain connects TRBV29-1 to TRBJ2-3; no reliable D call. There are 13 residues in the CDR3. V was clipped by 5 bases and J by 0 bases, with 9 bases between them. From germline, CDR1 is SQVTM and CDR2 ANQGSEA. CDR3 in amino acids: CSVSGVSTDTQYF. The CDR3 DNA is TGCAGCGTTTCGGGTGTTAGCACAGATACGCAGTATTTT.

This clonotype turned up a few times. This chain uses TRBV24-1 with TRBJ1-3; D is perhaps TRBD1 (5 bases). Germline V gives CDR1 KGHDR, CDR2 SFDVKD. V was pared by 4 bases and J by 3 bases, with 9 bases between. The length of the CDR3 is 14 residues. The CDR3 bases are TGTGCCACCAGTGAATCGGGGCTTGGAAACACCATATATTTT. This encodes CATSESGLGNTIYF.

V gene TRBV6-2 or TRBV6-3 combines with J gene TRBJ1-5; D uncertain. With 7 bases removed from V and 0 bases from J, the gap between germline ends came to 16 bases. CDR1 and CDR2 (germline): MNHEY, SVGEGT. The CDR3 spans 16 residues. In DNA form, the CDR3 reads TGTGCCAGCACTGACCCGGGTGGGATTAGCAATCAGCCCCAGCATTTT. As protein: CASTDPGGISNQPQHF.

The sample holds a few counts of this clonotype. The chain employs TRBV2 and TRBJ2-7; 9 nucleotides match TRBD2. The CDR3 has 15 residues. Germline V gives CDR1 SNHLY, CDR2 FYNNEI. The J segment lost 2 bases and the V segment lost 1 base, leaving 3 bases of the junction unmatched. This chain's CDR3 is CASSEEREDTYEQYF. The CDR3 DNA reads as TGTGCCAGCAGTGAAGAGCGGGAGGATACCTACGAGCAGTACTTC.

For the CDR3, the DNA is TGTGCCAGCAGGGGGAGCGGGGGGGCTTTCACAGATACGCAGTATTTT. Protein product: CASRGSGGAFTDTQYF. This sequence joins TRBV12-3 or TRBV12-4 and TRBJ2-3, with 10 bases that match TRBD2. This CDR3 comprises 16 residues. V lost 6 bases, J lost 2 bases, and 8 bases stayed unmatched.

The chain combines TRBV3-1 with TRBJ1-1; D gene uncertain. This CDR3 is built from 14 residues. V was pared by 2 bases and J by 1 base, with 8 bases between. The germline V gene encodes CDR1 LGHDT and CDR2 YNNKEL (reference sequence). This chain's CDR3 is CASSQLGGNTEAFF. In DNA, the CDR3 is TGTGCCAGCAGCCAACTCGGAGGGAACACTGAAGCTTTCTTT.

This clonotype was detected a few times. V is TRBV4-1 and J is TRBJ2-5; 10 positions agree with TRBD1. The germline gives CDR1 MGHRA, CDR2 YSYEKL. With 0 bases clipped from V and 0 bases from J, the junction kept 4 bases outside the gene matches. This CDR3 is built from 17 residues. The chain's CDR3 is CASSQDEGTGDQETQYF. CDR3 in DNA: TGCGCCAGCAGCCAAGATGAAGGGACAGGGGACCAAGAGACCCAGTACTTC.

This clonotype was observed a few times. An end of the junction differs from the germline gene, which may be a read error. The V call is TRBV6-5, the J call TRBJ2-1, with D possibly called TRBD1 or TRBD2 (7 bases each). This CDR3 is built from 19 residues. From germline, CDR1 is MNHEY and CDR2 SVGAGI. This CDR3 is CASSDSGGLAGVPYNEQFF. As DNA, the CDR3 is TGTGCCAGCAGTGACTCAGGGGGACTGGCGGGAGTACCCTACAATGAGCAGTTCTTC.

In its sample, this clonotype was seen a few times. The chain links TRBV20-1 to TRBJ2-2; TRBD2 might be the D (6 bases). The length of the CDR3 is 16 residues. Trimming pared 4 bases from V and 0 bases from J, leaving 15 bases between. Looked up from germline, CDR1 is DFQATT and CDR2 is SNEGSKA (reference sequence). CDR3 in DNA: TGCAGTGCTACTCTTGGTAGCGGAGCGAACACCGGGGAGCTGTTTTTT. Its translation is CSATLGSGANTGELFF.